Below, one TCR beta chain is given with its context. The CDR3 extends over 15 amino acids. Trimming took 8 bases from V and 4 from J; bases not matched to a gene: 7. From germline, CDR1 is MNHEY and CDR2 SMNVEV (reference sequence). Followed longitudinally, the Seattle patients had been enrolled during active infection. The data were taken from a study of blood T cell repertoires in COVID-19. The overall study: Collection of acute and convalescent COVID-19 samples took place in the United States, Italy and Spain.

As originally analysed: Estimation of nucleated cell counts was performed using reference gene primer amplification. Some clones are missing from TCRdb's copy, which holds only in-frame ones; the method was immunoSEQ multiplex PCR. D and trimming come from the DNA, and the V and J calls and clone size come from that table. The sample includes some 180,000 clones, 70% to 90% of them seen just once. The sequenced sample was peripheral blood. The rearrangement joins TRBV27 to TRBJ2-7; TRBD2 matches 14 bases. The clonotype comes from a man aged 50-60 years with COVID-19, enrolled during active disease. CDR3 DNA sequence: TGTGCCAGCCGGAAAGGGACTAGCGGGAGTTACGAGCAGTACTTC. It specifies CASRKGTSGSYEQYF.